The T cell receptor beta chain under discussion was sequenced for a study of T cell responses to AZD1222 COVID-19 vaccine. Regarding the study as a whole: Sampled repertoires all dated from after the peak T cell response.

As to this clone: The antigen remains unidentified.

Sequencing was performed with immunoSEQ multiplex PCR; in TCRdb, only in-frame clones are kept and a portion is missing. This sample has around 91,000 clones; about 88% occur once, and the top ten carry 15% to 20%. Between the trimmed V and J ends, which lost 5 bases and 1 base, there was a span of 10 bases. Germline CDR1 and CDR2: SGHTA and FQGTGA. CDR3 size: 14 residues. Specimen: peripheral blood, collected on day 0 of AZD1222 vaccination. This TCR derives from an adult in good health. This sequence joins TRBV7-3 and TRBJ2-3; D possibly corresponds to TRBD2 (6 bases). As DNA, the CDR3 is TGTGCCAGCAGCCGGGAGTTGGGCACAGATACGCAGTATTTT. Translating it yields CASSRELGTDTQYF.